Below, 32 T cell receptor beta chains from the same sample are listed, as sequenced in a study of identifying expanded T cells in peripheral blood (dated 2019 in TCRdb). The library was generated by the immunoSEQ multiplex PCR assay. The table comes from immuneACCESS by way of TCRdb, which keeps in-frame sequences with V and J called. Part of the clones is missing from these tables; in studies checked, under half for an unresolved V gene and the rest for unknown reasons. The sample records tens of thousands of clones, approximately 89% of which are singletons. The biggest ten clones account for around 3% of the sample. The sample taken for sequencing was blood. These TCRs come from a person between 18 and 70 years old in good health.

The chain has TRBV7-6 and TRBJ2-7; 8 positions match TRBD1. Germline V gives CDR1 SGHVS, CDR2 FNYEAQ. The CDR3 length is 14 residues. J gave up 2 bases and V 5 bases, and 5 bases lay outside the gene matches. DNA of the CDR3: TGTGCCAGCAGCCATCAGGGGGCCCCCTACGAGCAGTACTTC. Its protein is CASSHQGAPYEQYF.

V gene TRBV5-1 combines with J gene TRBJ2-1; TRBD1 matches 10 bases. Looked up from germline, CDR1 is SGHRS and CDR2 is YFSETQ. The trim removed 0 bases at V and 6 bases at J, leaving 3 bases unmatched. The CDR3 is 15 residues long. The DNA for the CDR3 is TGCGCCAGCAGCTTGGGACAGGGGGCTGGCAATGAGCAGTTCTTC. Encoded protein: CASSLGQGAGNEQFF. Complete variable domain (other parts from reference TRBV5-1 and TRBJ2-1): KAGVTQTPRYLIKTRGQQVTLSCSPISGHRSVSWYQQTPGQGLQFLFEYFSETQRNKGNFPGRFSGRQFSNSRSEMNVSTLELGDSALYLCASSLGQGAGNEQFFGPGTRLTVL.

In this sample, this clone turned up once. This chain joins TRBV18 and TRBJ2-7; D is possibly TRBD2 (6 bases). This CDR3 is 14 amino acids long. Trimming took 3 bases from V and 5 from J, leaving 14 bases between them. Per the germline V gene, CDR1 is KGHSH and CDR2 is LQKENI. CDR3 protein: CASSPYLGGDEQYF. CDR3 sequence (DNA): TGTGCCAGCTCACCCTACCTGGGGGGAGACGAGCAGTACTTC.

The chain uses TRBV4-1 and TRBJ2-2; no definite D call. CDR1 and CDR2 from the germline V gene are MGHRA and YSYEKL. The CDR3 is 16 amino acids. The germline V and J ends were trimmed by 0 bases and 7 bases, with 15 bases remaining between them. The CDR3 sequence is CASSQDLPGRVGELFF. CDR3 in DNA: TGCGCCAGCAGCCAAGATCTCCCAGGAAGGGTCGGGGAGCTGTTTTTT.

This clone was found once. The J gene is TRBJ2-3, the V gene TRBV10-3; TRBD1 matches 8 bases. Germline V lookup: CDR1 ENHRY, CDR2 SYGVKD. V dropped 10 bases and J dropped 2; count of bases not matched to a gene: 5. This CDR3 spans 13 amino acids. CDR3 coding DNA: TGTGCCACAGGGACAGGAGACACAGATACGCAGTATTTT. Its translation: CATGTGDTDTQYF.

The rearrangement uses TRBV25-1 and TRBJ2-1, with D perhaps TRBD1 (5 bases). The CDR3 spans 14 residues. Trimming removed 7 bases from V and 7 bases from J, with 17 bases in between. Germline loops: CDR1 MGHDK, CDR2 SYGVNS. The CDR3 DNA follows: TGTGCCAGCATAAAAGCAGGGTCTGTTAATGAGCAGTTCTTC. Translating gives CASIKAGSVNEQFF.

This sequence joins TRBV7-8 and TRBJ2-5; possible D gene TRBD2, 6 bases. CDR1 is SGHVS, CDR2 FQNEAQ, per germline. Trimming shortened V by 2 bases and J by 5 bases, and 15 bases separated the two germline ends. The CDR3 has 15 residues. The DNA for the CDR3 is TGTGCCAGCAGCTTAAGGATCACTAGCAGCGAGACCCAGTACTTC. Amino acid sequence: CASSLRITSSETQYF.

The chain couples TRBV29-1 to TRBJ2-1, with D perhaps matching TRBD2 (7 bases). Germline loops: CDR1 SQVTM, CDR2 ANQGSEA. The CDR3 is 14 amino acids. V lost 7 bases and J lost 4, with 17 bases in between. The CDR3 DNA sequence: TGCAGCGATTGTGGGGGAGGGGGTTACAATGAGCAGTTCTTC. The encoded protein is CSDCGGGGYNEQFF.

The chain is built from TRBV9 and TRBJ2-7, with 9 bases fitting TRBD1. The CDR3 loop spans 14 amino acids. J lost 5 bases, V lost 4 bases, and 7 bases had no gene match. Germline values: CDR1 SGDLS, CDR2 YYNGEE. In DNA form, the CDR3 reads TGTGCCAGCAGCTCACCGGGACAGGGAAACGAGCAGTACTTC. This codes for CASSSPGQGNEQYF.

This clone was found a few times. The V gene is TRBV2, the J gene TRBJ2-2; D ambiguous. Trimming took 8 bases from V and 6 from J, leaving 10 bases between them. From germline, CDR1 is SNHLY and CDR2 FYNNEI. CDR3 length equals 12 residues. The CDR3 here is CASVLVPGELFF. CDR3 bases: TGTGCCAGCGTCCTTGTACCCGGGGAGCTGTTTTTT.

The chain recombines TRBV18 with TRBJ2-1, with a tentative D call TRBD2 (6 bases). This CDR3 contains 15 residues. Germline CDR1 KGHSH, CDR2 LQKENI. Trimming removed 2 bases at V and 10 bases at J, with 18 bases between. The CDR3 sequence: CASSPATRRSDEQFF. CDR3 coding DNA: TGTGCCAGCTCACCAGCGACTAGGAGGTCCGACGAGCAGTTCTTC.

The chain links TRBV5-8 to TRBJ2-1, with TRBD1 matching over 7 bases. The CDR3 spans 14 residues. The V gene's germline CDR1 is SGHTS and CDR2 YDEGEE. Trimming took 4 bases from V and 4 from J; bases not matched to a gene: 5. As DNA, the CDR3 is TGTGCCAGCAGCGCCGGGACAGATTACAATGAGCAGTTCTTC. Translating gives CASSAGTDYNEQFF.

This clone was recorded only once. The V gene is TRBV28, the J gene TRBJ1-4, with 7 bases matching TRBD1. J lost 8 bases, V lost 2 bases, and 11 bases had no gene match. The germline gives CDR1 MDHEN, CDR2 SYDVKM. This CDR3 contains 16 residues. In DNA, the CDR3 is TGTGCCAGCAGTTTACCGTCAGGGGGTTATCAGGAAAAACTGTTTTTT. Protein: CASSLPSGGYQEKLFF.

V is TRBV6-5 and J is TRBJ2-3; the D is unclear. The CDR3 totals 13 residues. Germline CDR1 reads MNHEY; CDR2 reads SVGAGI. V was pared by 6 bases and J by 2 bases, with 9 bases between. The CDR3 nucleotides read TGTGCCAGCAGCCGTGGATTCACAGATACGCAGTATTTT. Its translation: CASSRGFTDTQYF.

The rearrangement links TRBV15 to TRBJ2-5; D unresolved. V was shortened by 0 bases and J by 3 bases, with 8 bases between the two germline ends. CDR1 and CDR2 (germline): LNHNV, YYDKDF (reference sequence). CDR3 length: 14 residues. The CDR3 sequence is CATSRDLVEETQYF. CDR3 bases: TGTGCCACCAGCAGAGATCTGGTAGAAGAGACCCAGTACTTC.

The rearrangement uses TRBV27 and TRBJ2-7; 8 bases are a match to TRBD1. Germline V gene lookup returns CDR1 MNHEY and CDR2 SMNVEV (reference sequence). Germline trimming cut 6 bases from V and 3 bases from J; bases unmatched to any gene: 4. The CDR3 totals 13 residues. This CDR3 reads CASRRGQGYEQYF. The CDR3 DNA reads as TGTGCCAGCAGACGTGGACAGGGCTACGAGCAGTACTTC.

V and J are TRBV4-3 and TRBJ2-3; 7 bases align to TRBD2. The germline V gene has CDR1 LGHNA and CDR2 YSLEER. V dropped 0 bases and J dropped 5; count of bases not matched to a gene: 8. This CDR3 comprises 16 residues. The chain's CDR3 is CASSQDSAGVGDTQYF. CDR3 sequence (DNA): TGCGCCAGCAGCCAAGATTCGGCGGGGGTGGGAGATACGCAGTATTTT.

A remark on this clone: Additional DNA sequences in this sample encode the identical CDR3. The chain recombines TRBV5-4 with TRBJ2-7, with D maybe TRBD2 (6 bases). The V end was cut by 3 bases, the J end by 0 bases, with 10 bases between. The CDR3 runs to 14 residues. Germline CDR1 reads SGHNT; CDR2 reads YYREEE (reference sequence). CDR3 sequence: CASSWGTGSYEQYF. The DNA for the CDR3 is TGTGCCAGCAGCTGGGGGACTGGCTCCTACGAGCAGTACTTC.

V gene TRBV28 combines with J gene TRBJ2-7, with 9 nucleotides matching TRBD1. J was trimmed by 2 bases and V by 4 bases; bases with no gene match: 9. The germline V gene has CDR1 MDHEN and CDR2 SYDVKM. The CDR3 is 16 amino acids. DNA of the CDR3: TGTGCCAGCAGTTCACCGGGACAGGGTAAGGCCTACGAGCAGTACTTC. Amino acids: CASSSPGQGKAYEQYF.

V gene TRBV7-8 combines with J gene TRBJ2-7; 8 bases map to TRBD1. This CDR3 has 16 amino acids. CDR1 and CDR2 (germline): SGHVS, FQNEAQ. With V trimmed by 5 bases and J by 2 bases, 11 bases remained unmatched. CDR3 DNA sequence: TGTGCCAGCAGCGCCACCAGGGGGCCACAGACCTACGAGCAGTACTTC. The encoded protein is CASSATRGPQTYEQYF.

The table lists this clone with a few counts. This chain connects TRBV25-1 to TRBJ2-2, with a weak D call TRBD2 (6 bases). V was pared by 5 bases and J by 4 bases, with 8 bases between. The CDR3 runs 13 residues. Germline assignment: CDR1 MGHDK and CDR2 SYGVNS. The DNA for the CDR3 is TGTGCCAGCAGTCGGGAGAGCACCGGGGAGCTGTTTTTT. Its translation: CASSRESTGELFF.

In its sample, this clone was seen many times. V is TRBV19 and J is TRBJ1-1, with unresolved D. Germline loops: CDR1 LNHDA, CDR2 SQIVND (reference sequence). The CDR3 loop spans 10 amino acids. The germline V and J ends were trimmed by 7 bases and 3 bases, with 3 bases remaining between them. The CDR3 DNA reads TGTGCCAGTAAGGACACTGAAGCTTTCTTT. This translates into CASKDTEAFF.

J is TRBJ1-2 and V is TRBV10-3; 10 nucleotides line up with TRBD1. From germline, CDR1 is ENHRY and CDR2 SYGVKD. The CDR3 is made up of 18 amino acids. The trim removed 0 bases at V and 4 bases at J, leaving 11 bases unmatched. For the CDR3, the DNA is TGTGCCATCAGTGAGTCGTATTGGGGGACAGGGGTTAGCTATGGCTACACCTTC. Amino acids: CAISESYWGTGVSYGYTF.

The chain recombines TRBV4-2 with TRBJ2-7; D may be TRBD2 (5 bases). This CDR3 has 17 residues. The V gene's germline CDR1 is LGHNA and CDR2 YNFKEQ. Trimming left V 1 base short and J 3 bases short, with 19 bases between. CDR3 nucleotide sequence: TGTGCCAGCAGCCAAGCCTCTCTGGCGGAGGCTTTCTACGAGCAGTACTTC. As protein: CASSQASLAEAFYEQYF.

This clone came up once. This chain connects TRBV30 to TRBJ1-6, with D tentatively TRBD1 (6 bases). This CDR3 contains 18 residues. Trimming shortened V by 1 base and J by 0 bases, and 16 bases separated the two germline ends. From germline, CDR1 is GTSNPN and CDR2 SVGIG (reference sequence). In DNA form, the CDR3 reads TGTGCCTGGAGTGGGGGATCGGGACACAACTCCTATAATTCACCCCTCCACTTT. Amino acids: CAWSGGSGHNSYNSPLHF.

The chain couples TRBV19 to TRBJ1-5; possibly TRBD1 for D (6 bases). The germline V gene encodes CDR1 LNHDA and CDR2 SQIVND (reference sequence). CDR3 length: 16 amino acids. Trimming took 3 bases from V and 8 from J, leaving 20 bases between them. In DNA, the CDR3 is TGTGCCAGTAGTATTTTAGGGCGGCAGGGGTCGGAGCCCCAGCATTTT. It codes for CASSILGRQGSEPQHF. Drawing the rest from reference TRBV19 and TRBJ1-5, the complete variable domain is DGGITQSPKYLFRKEGQNVTLSCEQNLNHDAMYWYRQDPGQGLRLIYYSQIVNDFQKGDIAEGYSVSREKKESFPLTVTSAQKNPTAFYLCASSILGRQGSEPQHFGDGTRLSIL.

The CDR3 sequence: CASSGSRETQYF. The CDR3 DNA sequence: TGTGCCAGCAGCGGGAGCAGGGAGACCCAGTACTTC. This sequence joins TRBV7-7 and TRBJ2-5; TRBD2 might be the D (5 bases). The CDR3 extends over 12 amino acids. Per germline, CDR1 SSHAT and CDR2 FNYEAQ (reference sequence). The V and J ends lost 5 bases and 5 bases respectively, with 9 bases between them.

J is TRBJ1-1 and V is TRBV7-9; 9 bases fit TRBD1. V was clipped by 4 bases and J by 8 bases; unmatched bases: 2. This CDR3 has 12 amino acids. Germline assignment: CDR1 SEHNR and CDR2 FQNEAQ (reference sequence). For the CDR3, the DNA is TGTGCCAGCAGCTCCGGACAGGGGGAAGCTTTCTTT. It translates to CASSSGQGEAFF.

A single count supports this clone. The chain couples TRBV29-1 to TRBJ1-2, with 10 bases lining up with TRBD1. The CDR3 is made up of 13 amino acids. Germline V gene data show CDR1 as SQVTM and CDR2 as ANQGSEA. With 7 bases clipped from V and 4 bases from J, the junction kept 6 bases outside the gene matches. CDR3 nucleotide sequence: TGCAGCGACTCGGGACAGGGGAGCTATGGCTACACCTTC. As protein: CSDSGQGSYGYTF.

Of note for this clone: At one boundary the junction diverges from the germline segment, which might be a read error. The V call is TRBV4-2, the J call TRBJ1-4; D unclear. The CDR3 has 16 amino acids. Germline-derived CDR1 and CDR2 are LGHNA and YNFKEQ. CDR3 protein: CAGSPTVGGWGEKLFF. DNA for the CDR3: TGTGCCGGCAGCCCAACCGTGGGAGGGTGGGGTGAAAAACTGTTTTTT.

This clone has a single count. The chain combines TRBV12-5 with TRBJ2-2; D possibly matches TRBD1 or TRBD2 (5 bases each). The V end lost 2 bases, the J end lost 0 bases, and 16 bases lay between the germline ends. The CDR3 contains 18 residues. CDR1 is LGHNT, CDR2 FRNRAP, per germline. CDR3 loop: CASGLRAVGTSNTGELFF. As DNA, the CDR3 is TGTGCTAGTGGTTTGAGGGCGGTGGGGACCTCGAACACCGGGGAGCTGTTTTTT.

The chain uses TRBV21-1 and TRBJ1-2. TRBV21-1 is a listed pseudogene. The CDR3 is 11 residues long. The CDR3 coding sequence is TGTGCCAGCAGAGGTGGCTATGGCTACACCTTC. This translates into CASRGGYGYTF.